This TCR beta chain was found in a study of control samples from healthy donors and cancer patients. V lost 5 bases and J 0 bases, leaving 8 bases between the germline ends. This CDR3 spans 15 amino acids. The germline V gene has CDR1 MDHEN and CDR2 SYDVKM. The assay was immunoSEQ multiplex PCR, and TCRdb's table has in-frame clones only and misses some. Here the sample spans around 230,000 clones, around 94% being singletons. J is TRBJ1-6 and V is TRBV28, with D perhaps matching TRBD1 (5 bases). This sequence originates from a man aged 45 to 65 in good health. Material: blood. In DNA form, the CDR3 reads TGTGCCAGCAGTGGGGGGGTCTCCTATAATTCACCCCTCCACTTT. Translated, it gives CASSGGVSYNSPLHF.